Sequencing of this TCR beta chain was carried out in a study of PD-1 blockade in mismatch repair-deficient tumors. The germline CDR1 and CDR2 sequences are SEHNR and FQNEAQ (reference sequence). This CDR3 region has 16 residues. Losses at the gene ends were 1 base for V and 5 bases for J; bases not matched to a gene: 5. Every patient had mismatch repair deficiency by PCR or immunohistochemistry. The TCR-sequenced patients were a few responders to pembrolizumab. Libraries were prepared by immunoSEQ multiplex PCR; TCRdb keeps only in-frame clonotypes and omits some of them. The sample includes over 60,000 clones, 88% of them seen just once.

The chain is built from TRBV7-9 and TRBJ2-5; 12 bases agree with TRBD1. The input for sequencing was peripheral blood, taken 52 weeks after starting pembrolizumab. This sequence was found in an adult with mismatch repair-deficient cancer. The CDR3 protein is CASSLGGQGARETQYF. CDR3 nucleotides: TGTGCCAGCAGCTTAGGGGGACAGGGGGCGAGGGAGACCCAGTACTTC.